What follows are 13 T cell receptor beta chains derived from one specimen sequenced in a study of CD8 T cells in Susac syndrome (dated by TCRdb to about 2019). Library prep was done by the immunoSEQ multiplex PCR assay. RNA was extracted with the RNeasy kit and about 0.5 to 1 ug was reverse transcribed using random hexamers. The public reads were reanalyzed by TCRdb: fastp trimming at Q25, MiXCR alignment, in-frame beta chains only. Records with the same CDR3 protein are collapsed into one entry carrying the most frequent genes and DNA. This sample lists about 2,600 distinct CDR3 sequences; approximately 73% were detected once. The ten largest make up just under 20% of the sample. Memory subsets for TEMRA sorting were defined by CD27 and CD45RA staining, since CD62L is shed upon thawing. The sample was CD8+ TEMRA cells from PBMCs. Reading the label with the study, this specimen's cell subset or site is: FACS-sorted terminally differentiated effector memory CD8+ T cells re-expressing CD45RA (CD8+ TEMRA). The receptors originated from a human donor with Susac syndrome.

This chain links TRBV20-1 with TRBJ2-7; 7 bases are shared with TRBD2. V was clipped by 0 bases and J by 3 bases; unmatched bases: 5. CDR3 length: 14 amino acids. From germline, CDR1 is DFQATT and CDR2 SNEGSKA (reference sequence). The CDR3 DNA reads as TGCAGTGCTAGAGAGGGGGGGAAGGACTACGAGCAGTACTTC. Translating gives CSAREGGKDYEQYF.

The chain couples TRBV5-8 to TRBJ1-1; D remains ambiguous. Germline values: CDR1 SGHTS, CDR2 YDEGEE. Trimming cost V 2 bases and J 4 bases, with 15 bases left between them. This CDR3 is 15 amino acids long. CDR3 bases: TGTGCCAGCAGCTTAGGATCTTGGGCAGGCACTGAAGCTTTCTTT. Its protein product is CASSLGSWAGTEAFF.

V gene TRBV3-1 combines with J gene TRBJ2-5; TRBD1 or TRBD2 may be the D gene (5 bases each). Trimming took off 1 base at V and 5 bases at J, with 8 bases between the two ends. Germline CDR1 is LGHDT and CDR2 is YNNKEL (reference sequence). The CDR3 consists of 13 residues. The CDR3 sequence: CASSQGDVETQYF. In nucleotides, the CDR3 is TGTGCCAGCAGCCAAGGGGACGTGGAGACCCAGTACTTC.

The rearrangement uses TRBV6-6 and TRBJ2-1; possible D gene TRBD2, 5 bases. The V gene's germline CDR1 is MNHNY and CDR2 SVGAGI (reference sequence). There are 14 residues in the CDR3. V lost 2 bases and J lost 0, with 5 bases in between. The CDR3 DNA reads TGTGCCAGCAGTTACGGGAGCTCCTACAATGAGCAGTTCTTC. It codes for CASSYGSSYNEQFF.

V gene TRBV4-1 combines with J gene TRBJ2-2, with D perhaps assigned TRBD1 or TRBD2 (5 bases each). This CDR3 region has 16 residues. V was trimmed by 2 bases and J by 1 base, leaving 11 bases between them. Germline assignment: CDR1 MGHRA and CDR2 YSYEKL. CDR3 sequence (DNA): TGCGCCAGCAGCCAATATGGGACGGAGAACACCGGGGAGCTGTTTTTT. This codes for CASSQYGTENTGELFF.

This chain links TRBV12-3 or TRBV12-4 with TRBJ1-1, with a tentative D call TRBD1 (6 bases). This CDR3 comprises 14 residues. Trimming removed 1 base at V and 4 bases at J, with 10 bases between. The CDR3 bases are TGTGCCAGCAGTTTAGGGGGGGCTGGCACTGAAGCTTTCTTT. It is translated as CASSLGGAGTEAFF.

The gene calls are TRBV12-3 or TRBV12-4 and TRBJ1-2, with TRBD1 matching over 8 bases. Unmatched junction bases numbered 13, after V lost 7 bases and J lost 0 bases. This CDR3 is built from 17 residues. CDR3 residues: CASKGGSDRGANYGYTF. CDR3 DNA: TGTGCCAGCAAGGGGGGGTCAGACAGGGGAGCTAACTATGGCTACACCTTC.

The chain combines TRBV14 with TRBJ2-2; D gene uncertain. The length of the CDR3 is 13 residues. Trimming removed 4 bases at V and 5 bases at J, with 8 bases between. Germline CDR1 is SGHDN and CDR2 is FVKESK. CDR3 in amino acids: CASSLEWTGELFF. CDR3 bases: TGTGCCAGCAGCCTAGAATGGACCGGGGAGCTGTTTTTT.

The rearrangement joins TRBV9 to TRBJ2-3; TRBD2 agrees at 10 bases. The CDR3 runs to 16 residues. Germline loops: CDR1 SGDLS, CDR2 YYNGEE. V lost 0 bases to trimming and J lost 6 bases; unmatched junction nucleotides: 7. The CDR3 nucleotides are TGTGCCAGCAGCGTAGAGGGGCTAGCGGGAGCGGATACGCAGTATTTT. Its translation: CASSVEGLAGADTQYF.

CDR3 residues: CASSLEPPGDTQYF. CDR3 coding DNA: TGTGCCAGCAGCTTAGAGCCGCCGGGAGATACGCAGTATTTT. The chain couples TRBV7-6 to TRBJ2-3; D ambiguous. CDR1 SGHVS and CDR2 FNYEAQ come from the germline V gene. There are 14 residues in the CDR3. V was cut by 1 base and J by 5 bases, with 10 bases left in between. Looking up the rest from reference TRBV7-6 and TRBJ2-3 gives the full variable domain: GAGVSQSPRYKVTKRGQDVALRCDPISGHVSLYWYRQALGQGPEFLTYFNYEAQQDKSGLPNDRFSAERPEGSISTLTIQRTEQRDSAMYRCASSLEPPGDTQYFGPGTRLTVL.

This clonotype has just a few counts. The chain is built from TRBV6-1 and TRBJ1-5; 7 bases are shared with TRBD1. The CDR3 extends over 16 amino acids. V shed 5 bases and J 5 bases; nucleotides not matched to a gene: 12. Germline V gene lookup returns CDR1 MNHNS and CDR2 SASEGT. CDR3 bases: TGTGCCAGCAGTCTGACAGCGAGGGGGCTTTATCAGCCCCAGCATTTT. It is translated as CASSLTARGLYQPQHF.

The genes are TRBV10-2 and TRBJ2-7; 7 nucleotides align to TRBD1. Germline CDR1 WSHSY, CDR2 SAAADI. J was trimmed by 3 bases and V by 2 bases; bases with no gene match: 4. This CDR3 comprises 14 residues. DNA of the CDR3: TGCGCCAGCAGTGAGGCTGGGACAGTCTACGAGCAGTACTTC. Translation gives CASSEAGTVYEQYF.

This chain connects TRBV10-3 to TRBJ2-7, with D unclear. V gave up 0 bases and J gave up 3 bases, with 6 bases separating them. Germline CDR1 and CDR2: ENHRY and SYGVKD. The CDR3 is 13 amino acids. DNA of the CDR3: TGTGCCATCAGTGAGTCTAAGGACTACGAGCAGTACTTC. The encoded protein is CAISESKDYEQYF.